Presented here are 24 T cell receptor beta chains from one specimen sequenced in a study of cytomegalovirus exposure and HLA in healthy donors. The PCR employed 60 Vbeta primers together with 13 Jbeta primers. Assay: immunoSEQ multiplex PCR; the TCRdb copy retains only in-frame clones and omits some. The sample yields approximately 190,000 clones, roughly 90% seen once. Material for sequencing was PBMCs. The receptors originated from a boy aged 2 to 9 in good health and CMV-seronegative.

The rearrangement links TRBV5-6 to TRBJ1-4, with unresolved D. Germline CDR1 SGHDT, CDR2 YYEEEE. Between the trimmed V and J ends, which lost 4 bases and 2 bases, there was a span of 15 bases. The CDR3 loop spans 16 amino acids. The CDR3 sequence: CASSTQHQVTNEKLFF. CDR3 DNA: TGTGCCAGCAGCACCCAACACCAGGTTACTAATGAAAAACTGTTTTTT. The full variable domain, completed using reference TRBV5-6 and TRBJ1-4, is DAGVTQSPTHLIKTRGQQVTLRCSPKSGHDTVSWYQQALGQGPQFIFQYYEEEERQRGNFPDRFSGHQFPNYSSELNVNALLLGDSALYLCASSTQHQVTNEKLFFGSGTQLSVL.

This chain connects TRBV30 to TRBJ1-5, with D perhaps matching TRBD1 (5 bases). CDR1 is GTSNPN, CDR2 SVGIG, per germline (reference sequence). Deletions cut 3 bases from V and 1 base from J, with 10 bases between. This CDR3 has 14 amino acids. CDR3 in DNA: TGTGCCTGGAGGCCAGGGATGAGCAATCAGCCCCAGCATTTT. Protein: CAWRPGMSNQPQHF.

V usage is TRBV29-1 and J usage is TRBJ2-7; D may be TRBD1 (6 bases). In germline, CDR1 is SQVTM, CDR2 ANQGSEA. The CDR3 is 17 amino acids. V was cut by 1 base and J by 0 bases, with 19 bases left in between. CDR3 DNA sequence: TGCAGCGTTGAAGGAAGGACAGCCATGGGGAGCTCCTACGAGCAGTACTTC. As protein: CSVEGRTAMGSSYEQYF.

The gene calls are TRBV5-1 and TRBJ1-6; D unclear. There are 18 residues in the CDR3. Germline CDR1 and CDR2: SGHRS and YFSETQ. The germline V and J ends were trimmed by 2 bases and 0 bases, with 15 bases remaining between them. CDR3 residues: CASSLFSLESSYNSPLHF. The DNA of the CDR3 is TGCGCCAGCAGCTTATTCTCTCTCGAGAGCTCCTATAATTCACCCCTCCACTTT.

The CDR3 sequence is CASSRSGGDPTYNEQFF. The CDR3 bases are TGCGCCAGCAGCCGTTCGGGGGGAGACCCTACCTACAATGAGCAGTTCTTC. This chain connects TRBV5-1 to TRBJ2-1, with TRBD2 matching over 7 bases. The trim removed 4 bases at V and 2 bases at J, leaving 12 bases unmatched. The CDR3 covers 17 residues. The germline CDR1 and CDR2 sequences are SGHRS and YFSETQ. Variable domain in full (rest from reference TRBV5-1 and TRBJ2-1): KAGVTQTPRYLIKTRGQQVTLSCSPISGHRSVSWYQQTPGQGLQFLFEYFSETQRNKGNFPGRFSGRQFSNSRSEMNVSTLELGDSALYLCASSRSGGDPTYNEQFFGPGTRLTVL.

This chain links TRBV27 with TRBJ2-1; TRBD1 matches at 8 bases. The germline CDR1 and CDR2 sequences are MNHEY and SMNVEV (reference sequence). Trimming cost V 4 bases and J 0 bases; bases outside gene matches: 2. CDR3 length: 15 residues. The CDR3 DNA reads as TGTGCCAGCAGTTCAGGGGGCCTCTCCTACAATGAGCAGTTCTTC. Amino acid sequence: CASSSGGLSYNEQFF.

V is TRBV10-3 and J is TRBJ2-5, with D hard to call. The ends were cut back, 7 bases at V and 3 bases at J, with 9 bases in the middle. The CDR3 runs 12 residues. Germline V lookup: CDR1 ENHRY, CDR2 SYGVKD. The CDR3 DNA sequence: TGTGCCATCAAAGCCAATGAAGAGACCCAGTACTTC. Translated: CAIKANEETQYF.

V and J are TRBV28 and TRBJ2-1; 9 positions match TRBD1. CDR1 is MDHEN, CDR2 SYDVKM, per germline. The CDR3 extends over 14 amino acids. V was clipped by 6 bases and J by 16 bases; unmatched bases: 16. The CDR3 DNA reads TGTGCCAGCAGACCAACACCCGGGGACAGGGTATCATTCTTC. The encoded protein is CASRPTPGDRVSFF. The full variable domain, rest sourced from reference TRBV28 and TRBJ2-1, is DVKVTQSSRYLVKRTGEKVFLECVQDMDHENMFWYRQDPGLGLRLIYFSYDVKMKEKGDIPEGYSVSREKKERFSLILESASTNQTSMYLCASRPTPGDRVSFFGPGTRLTVL.

V and J are TRBV29-1 and TRBJ2-7, with 10 bases aligning to TRBD2. Per germline, CDR1 SQVTM and CDR2 ANQGSEA. The CDR3 consists of 15 residues. The trim removed 5 bases at V and 4 bases at J, leaving 11 bases unmatched. The CDR3 DNA sequence: TGCAGCGTTAATCCAGGGCTAGCGGGGGAGTACGAGCAGTACTTC. It is translated as CSVNPGLAGEYEQYF.

The chain is built from TRBV6-1 and TRBJ2-7; 8 nucleotides line up with TRBD1. J gave up 4 bases and V 5 bases, and 10 bases lay outside the gene matches. The CDR3 is 15 residues long. Germline V CDR1 and CDR2: MNHNS, SASEGT. CDR3 in DNA: TGTGCCAGCAGTAGGAACCGGGACAGGAGGTACGAGCAGTACTTC. This sequence encodes CASSRNRDRRYEQYF.

Only a few counts were recorded for this clone. The chain is built from TRBV6-6 and TRBJ2-7; the D gene is possibly TRBD2 (6 bases). The CDR3 has 11 amino acids. The V gene lost 6 bases and the J gene lost 6 bases, with 9 bases spanning the gap. Germline V gene sequence: CDR1 MNHNY, CDR2 SVGAGI (reference sequence). CDR3 nucleotide sequence: TGTGCCAGCAGGTCCGGGGGCGAGCAGTACTTC. This gives the protein CASRSGGEQYF.

This sequence joins TRBV27 and TRBJ1-4; D might be TRBD1 (6 bases). V lost 6 bases and J 5 bases, leaving 19 bases between the germline ends. Germline-derived CDR1 and CDR2 are MNHEY and SMNVEV (reference sequence). The CDR3 has 16 amino acids. The CDR3 region is CASSLTGFWTNEKLFF. CDR3 in DNA: TGTGCCAGCAGCCTGACAGGCTTCTGGACGAATGAAAAACTGTTTTTT.

The genes are TRBV19 and TRBJ1-5; no clear D. CDR1 is LNHDA and CDR2 is SQIVND in the germline V gene (reference sequence). V was clipped by 8 bases and J by 2 bases, with 28 bases between them. This CDR3 has 19 residues. The CDR3 sequence: CASHNRTAGPAGGNQPQHF. Here the CDR3 DNA reads TGTGCCAGTCACAATCGGACTGCCGGTCCGGCGGGCGGCAATCAGCCCCAGCATTTT.

J is TRBJ1-5 and V is TRBV5-1, with D possibly TRBD1 on 6 matching bases. The CDR3 is 14 amino acids. With 5 bases removed from V and 7 bases from J, the gap between germline ends came to 16 bases. Germline V CDR1 and CDR2: SGHRS, YFSETQ. For the CDR3, the DNA is TGCGCCAGCAGTTCACAGGGCCTGGGGCAGCCCCAGCATTTT. This sequence encodes CASSSQGLGQPQHF.

The V and J genes are TRBV27 and TRBJ2-2; possible D gene TRBD1, 6 bases. V gave up 2 bases and J gave up 3 bases, with 10 bases separating them. CDR1 is MNHEY and CDR2 is SMNVEV in the germline V gene (reference sequence). The CDR3 sequence is 15 residues long. This chain's CDR3 is CASSLQGRDTGELFF. The CDR3 DNA reads TGTGCCAGCAGTTTACAGGGGCGTGACACCGGGGAGCTGTTTTTT.

V is TRBV7-7 and J is TRBJ2-1, with D perhaps TRBD1 (6 bases). The CDR3 contains 13 residues. Germline V gene sequence: CDR1 SSHAT, CDR2 FNYEAQ (reference sequence). V gave up 5 bases and J gave up 6 bases, with 11 bases separating them. The CDR3 sequence: CASSMGQVNEQFF. CDR3 nucleotide sequence: TGTGCCAGCAGCATGGGACAAGTCAATGAGCAGTTCTTC.

The chain uses TRBV6-1 and TRBJ2-5, with D possibly TRBD2 on 6 matching bases. Trimming took off 4 bases at V and 5 bases at J, with 11 bases between the two ends. In germline, CDR1 is MNHNS, CDR2 SASEGT. The CDR3 runs to 13 residues. CDR3 protein: CASSASGRETQYF. The CDR3 region has the DNA TGTGCCAGCAGTGCCAGCGGGCGGGAGACCCAGTACTTC.

This clone was recorded a few times. The chain links TRBV10-3 to TRBJ2-6, with 12 bases matching TRBD1. This CDR3 contains 17 residues. Germline V CDR1 and CDR2: ENHRY, SYGVKD. V shed 8 bases and J 1 base; nucleotides not matched to a gene: 6. The CDR3 bases are TGTGCCATCGGCGGGACAGGGGGCGTTTCTGGGGCCAACGTCCTGACTTTC. This codes for CAIGGTGGVSGANVLTF.

The CDR3 DNA reads as TGTGCCAGCAGTGTCTCGACTAGCGGGGGCAATGAGCAGTTCTTC. It yields the protein CASSVSTSGGNEQFF. The chain carries TRBV27 and TRBJ2-1; 12 bases fit TRBD2. The CDR3 spans 15 residues. V shed 5 bases and J 6 bases; nucleotides not matched to a gene: 5. The germline V gene has CDR1 MNHEY and CDR2 SMNVEV (reference sequence).

The chain uses TRBV6-1 and TRBJ1-2; the match to TRBD1 covers 8 bases. The V and J ends lost 5 bases and 5 bases, in that order; junction bases with no gene match: 7. The germline V gene has CDR1 MNHNS and CDR2 SASEGT. The CDR3 is 14 amino acids. The CDR3 protein is CASSNRDRPYGYTF. Here the CDR3 DNA reads TGTGCCAGCAGTAACCGGGACAGGCCGTATGGCTACACCTTC.

The V gene is TRBV19, the J gene TRBJ2-7; unclear D gene. V dropped 0 bases and J dropped 0 bases, with 3 bases sitting between them. Germline V lookup: CDR1 LNHDA, CDR2 SQIVND (reference sequence). There are 13 residues in the CDR3. CDR3 region: CASSIDLSYEQYF. In DNA form, the CDR3 reads TGTGCCAGTAGTATAGATCTCTCCTACGAGCAGTACTTC.

The chain is built from TRBV5-8 and TRBJ2-5, with a possible D match to TRBD1 (6 bases). The CDR3 runs to 14 residues. V lost 4 bases and J lost 2, with 12 bases in between. The germline V gene encodes CDR1 SGHTS and CDR2 YDEGEE. The CDR3 region has the DNA TGTGCCAGCAGCGTGGACAGCCAACAAGAGACCCAGTACTTC. This sequence encodes CASSVDSQQETQYF.

J is TRBJ1-4 and V is TRBV2; D gene uncertain. The V gene lost 6 bases and the J gene lost 0 bases, with 11 bases spanning the gap. This CDR3 is built from 15 residues. Germline CDR1 SNHLY, CDR2 FYNNEI. CDR3: CASRPYRATNEKLFF. The CDR3 DNA reads as TGTGCCAGCAGGCCATACAGAGCAACTAATGAAAAACTGTTTTTT.

The genes are TRBV11-3 and TRBJ2-3, with D tentatively TRBD1 (5 bases). Germline V gene sequence: CDR1 SGHNT, CDR2 YENEEA. The CDR3 loop spans 14 amino acids. V was shortened by 5 bases and J by 2 bases, with 11 bases between the two germline ends. The CDR3 DNA sequence: TGTGCCAGCAGCGCCCTAGGGGACACAGATACGCAGTATTTT. Encoded protein: CASSALGDTDTQYF.